This entry lists 2 T cell receptor beta chains sequenced from one sample in a study of liver allograft versus peripheral blood T cells. Overall study: Hepatic allograft T cell receptor repertoires were evaluated relative to those present in recipients' peripheral blood.

TCRdb re-called the reads with MiXCR, one entry per CDR3 protein. The profile shows about 14,000 distinct CDR3 sequences, more than 20% of them singletons. These receptors all stem from a human patient who had a liver transplant. Some T cells may have come from the graft donor.

This clonotype is labeled as medium-sized. The chain has TRBV5-6 and TRBJ1-2; D ambiguous. Germline V gene data show CDR1 as SGHDT and CDR2 as YYEEEE. Trimming shortened V by 1 base and J by 0 bases, and 4 bases separated the two germline ends. This CDR3 region has 13 residues. CDR3 region: CASSLRANYGYTF. The CDR3, as DNA: TGTGCCAGCAGCTTGCGGGCTAACTATGGCTACACCTTC.

This clonotype showed up many times. This chain links TRBV18 with TRBJ2-7; tentative D call: TRBD2 (6 bases). This CDR3 contains 13 residues. Germline loops: CDR1 KGHSH, CDR2 LQKENI. Trimming cost V 4 bases and J 6 bases, with 13 bases left between them. CDR3 amino acids: CASSQEGLSEQYF. The CDR3 DNA follows: TGTGCCAGCTCACAGGAGGGATTGTCCGAGCAGTACTTC.